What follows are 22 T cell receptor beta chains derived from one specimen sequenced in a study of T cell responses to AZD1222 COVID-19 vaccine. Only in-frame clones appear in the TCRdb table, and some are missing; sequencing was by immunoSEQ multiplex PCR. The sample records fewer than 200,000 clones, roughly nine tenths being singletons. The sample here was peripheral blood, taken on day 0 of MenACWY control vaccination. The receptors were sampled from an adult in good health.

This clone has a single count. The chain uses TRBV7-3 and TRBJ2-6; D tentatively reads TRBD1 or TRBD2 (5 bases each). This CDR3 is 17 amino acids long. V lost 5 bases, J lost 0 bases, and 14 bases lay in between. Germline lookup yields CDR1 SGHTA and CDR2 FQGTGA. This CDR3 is CASSLGTTPSGANVLTF. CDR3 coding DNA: TGTGCCAGCAGCCTTGGGACGACGCCCTCTGGGGCCAACGTCCTGACTTTC.

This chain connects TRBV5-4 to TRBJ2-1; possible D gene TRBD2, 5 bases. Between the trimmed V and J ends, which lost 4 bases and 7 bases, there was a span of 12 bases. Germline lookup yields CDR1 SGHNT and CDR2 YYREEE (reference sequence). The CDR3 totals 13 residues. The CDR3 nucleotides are TGTGCCAGCAGCGTCCGATCGGGGAATGAGCAGTTCTTC. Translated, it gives CASSVRSGNEQFF. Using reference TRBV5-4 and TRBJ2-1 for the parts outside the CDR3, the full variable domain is ETGVTQSPTHLIKTRGQQVTLRCSSQSGHNTVSWYQQALGQGPQFIFQYYREEENGRGNFPPRFSGLQFPNYSSELNVNALELDDSALYLCASSVRSGNEQFFGPGTRLTVL.

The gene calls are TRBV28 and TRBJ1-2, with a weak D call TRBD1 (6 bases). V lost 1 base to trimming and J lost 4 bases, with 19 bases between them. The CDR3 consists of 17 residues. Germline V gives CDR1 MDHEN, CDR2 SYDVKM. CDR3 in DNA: TGTGCCAGCAGTTTATCGTCAGGGGCCGGCCCCATCTATGGCTACACCTTC. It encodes CASSLSSGAGPIYGYTF.

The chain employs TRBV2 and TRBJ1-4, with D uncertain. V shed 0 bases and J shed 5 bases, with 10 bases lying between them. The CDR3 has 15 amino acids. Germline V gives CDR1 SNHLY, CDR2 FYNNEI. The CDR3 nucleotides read TGTGCCAGCAGTGAAGCGACGGTAGTGAATGAAAAACTGTTTTTT. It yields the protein CASSEATVVNEKLFF.

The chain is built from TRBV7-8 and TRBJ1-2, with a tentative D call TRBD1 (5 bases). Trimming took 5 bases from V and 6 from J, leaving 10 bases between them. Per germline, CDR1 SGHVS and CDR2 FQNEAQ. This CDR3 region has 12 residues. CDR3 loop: CASSMTENGYTF. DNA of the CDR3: TGTGCCAGCAGCATGACAGAGAATGGCTACACCTTC. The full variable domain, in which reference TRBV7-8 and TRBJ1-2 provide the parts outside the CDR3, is GAGVSQSPRYKVAKRGQDVALRCDPISGHVSLFWYQQALGQGPEFLTYFQNEAQLDKSGLPSDRFFAERPEGSVSTLKIQRTQQEDSAVYLCASSMTENGYTFGSGTRLTVV.

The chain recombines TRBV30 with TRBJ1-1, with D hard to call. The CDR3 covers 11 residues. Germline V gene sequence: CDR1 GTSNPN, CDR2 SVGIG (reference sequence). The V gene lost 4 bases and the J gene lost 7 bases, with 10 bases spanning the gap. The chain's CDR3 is CAWKREGEAFF. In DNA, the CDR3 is TGTGCCTGGAAAAGGGAGGGTGAAGCTTTCTTT.

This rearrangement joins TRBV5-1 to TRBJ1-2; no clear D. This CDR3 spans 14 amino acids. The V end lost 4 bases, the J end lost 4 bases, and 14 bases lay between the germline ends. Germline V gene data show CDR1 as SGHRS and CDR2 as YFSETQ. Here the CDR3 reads CASSLARGLYGYTF. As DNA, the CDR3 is TGCGCCAGCAGCCTGGCGAGAGGGCTCTATGGCTACACCTTC.

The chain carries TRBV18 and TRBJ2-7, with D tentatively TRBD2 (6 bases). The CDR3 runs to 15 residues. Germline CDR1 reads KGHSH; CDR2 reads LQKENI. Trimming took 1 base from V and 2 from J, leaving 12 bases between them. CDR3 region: CASSPRGEATYEQYF. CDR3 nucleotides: TGTGCCAGCTCACCACGGGGGGAGGCCACCTACGAGCAGTACTTC.

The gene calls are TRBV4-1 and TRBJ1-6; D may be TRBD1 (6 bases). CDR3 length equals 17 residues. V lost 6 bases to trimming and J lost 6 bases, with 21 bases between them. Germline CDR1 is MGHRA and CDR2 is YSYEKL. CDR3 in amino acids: CASSQSRDIGINSPLHF. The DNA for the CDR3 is TGCGCCAGCAGTCAAAGCCGGGACATTGGAATTAATTCACCCCTCCACTTT.

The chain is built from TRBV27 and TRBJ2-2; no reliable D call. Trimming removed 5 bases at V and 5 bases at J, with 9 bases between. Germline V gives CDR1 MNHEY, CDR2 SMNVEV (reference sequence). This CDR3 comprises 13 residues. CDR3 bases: TGTGCCAGCAGTGTCGGTGTGACCGGGGAGCTGTTTTTT. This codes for CASSVGVTGELFF.

The CDR3 nucleotides read TGTGCCAGCAGCCCTCCTCACGCCAGGGAGGGCTACACCTTC. The encoded protein is CASSPPHAREGYTF. The chain recombines TRBV7-9 with TRBJ1-2; D perhaps matches TRBD1 (5 bases). There are 14 residues in the CDR3. Trimming shortened V by 5 bases and J by 8 bases, and 18 bases separated the two germline ends. Per germline, CDR1 SEHNR and CDR2 FQNEAQ (reference sequence).

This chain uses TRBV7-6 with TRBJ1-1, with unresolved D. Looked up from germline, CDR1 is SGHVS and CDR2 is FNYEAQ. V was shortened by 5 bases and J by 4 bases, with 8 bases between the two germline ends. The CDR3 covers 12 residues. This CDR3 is CASSRSGTEAFF. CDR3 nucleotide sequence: TGTGCCAGCAGCCGTTCGGGCACTGAAGCTTTCTTT.

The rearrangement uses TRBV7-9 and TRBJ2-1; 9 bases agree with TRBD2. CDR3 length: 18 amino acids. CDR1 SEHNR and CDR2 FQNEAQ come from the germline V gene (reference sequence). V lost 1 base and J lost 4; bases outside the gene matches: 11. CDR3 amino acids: CASSLGPVGLAGYNEQFF. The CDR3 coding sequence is TGTGCCAGCAGCTTAGGCCCGGTCGGTCTAGCGGGGTACAATGAGCAGTTCTTC.

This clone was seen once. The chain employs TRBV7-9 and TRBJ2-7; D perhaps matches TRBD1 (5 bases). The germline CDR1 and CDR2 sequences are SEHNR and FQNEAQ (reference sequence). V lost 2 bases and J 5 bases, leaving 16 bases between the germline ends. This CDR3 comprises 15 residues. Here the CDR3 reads CASSLLTTGIHEQYF. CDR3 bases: TGTGCCAGCAGCTTATTAACAACAGGTATCCACGAGCAGTACTTC.

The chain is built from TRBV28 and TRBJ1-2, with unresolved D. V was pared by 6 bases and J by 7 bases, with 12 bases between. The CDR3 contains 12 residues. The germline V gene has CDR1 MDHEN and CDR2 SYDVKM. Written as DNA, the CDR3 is TGTGCCAGCAGCCTCCCCCTTTTTGGCTACACCTTC. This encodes CASSLPLFGYTF.

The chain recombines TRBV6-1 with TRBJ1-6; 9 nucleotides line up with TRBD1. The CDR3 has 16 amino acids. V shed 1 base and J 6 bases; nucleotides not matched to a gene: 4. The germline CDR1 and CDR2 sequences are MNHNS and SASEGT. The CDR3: CASSEETGQGNSPLHF. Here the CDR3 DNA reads TGTGCCAGCAGTGAAGAGACGGGACAGGGTAATTCACCCCTCCACTTT.

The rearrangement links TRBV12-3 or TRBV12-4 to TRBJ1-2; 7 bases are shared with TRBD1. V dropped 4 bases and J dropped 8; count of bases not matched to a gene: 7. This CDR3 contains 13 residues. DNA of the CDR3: TGTGCCAGCAGTTCCCGGGACAGCCTGGGCTACACCTTC. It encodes CASSSRDSLGYTF.

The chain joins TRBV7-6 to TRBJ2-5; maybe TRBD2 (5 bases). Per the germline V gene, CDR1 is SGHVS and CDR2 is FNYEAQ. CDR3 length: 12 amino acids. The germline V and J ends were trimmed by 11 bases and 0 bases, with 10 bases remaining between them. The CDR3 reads CAGAVDQETQYF. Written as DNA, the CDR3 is TGTGCCGGAGCGGTGGACCAAGAGACCCAGTACTTC.

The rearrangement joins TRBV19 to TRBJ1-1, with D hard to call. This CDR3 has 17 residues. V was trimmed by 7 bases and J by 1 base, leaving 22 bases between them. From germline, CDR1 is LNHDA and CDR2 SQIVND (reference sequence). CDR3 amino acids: CASTPSPRTFGNTEAFF. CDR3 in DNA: TGTGCCAGTACCCCGAGCCCGCGCACCTTTGGGAACACTGAAGCTTTCTTT. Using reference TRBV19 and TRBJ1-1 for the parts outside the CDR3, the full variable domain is DGGITQSPKYLFRKEGQNVTLSCEQNLNHDAMYWYRQDPGQGLRLIYYSQIVNDFQKGDIAEGYSVSREKKESFPLTVTSAQKNPTAFYLCASTPSPRTFGNTEAFFGQGTRLTVV.

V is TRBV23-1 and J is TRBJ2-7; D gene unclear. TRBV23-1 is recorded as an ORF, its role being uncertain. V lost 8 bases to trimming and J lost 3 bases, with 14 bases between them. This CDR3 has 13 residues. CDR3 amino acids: CASPWAHLYEQYF. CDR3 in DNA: TGCGCCAGCCCCTGGGCTCACCTCTACGAGCAGTACTTC.

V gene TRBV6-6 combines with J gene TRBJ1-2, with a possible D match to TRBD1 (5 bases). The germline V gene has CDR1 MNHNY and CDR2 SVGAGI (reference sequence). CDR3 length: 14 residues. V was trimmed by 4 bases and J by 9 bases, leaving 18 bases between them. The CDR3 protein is CASSSADGGGRYTF. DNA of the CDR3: TGTGCCAGCAGTTCCGCGGACGGGGGAGGACGCTACACCTTC.

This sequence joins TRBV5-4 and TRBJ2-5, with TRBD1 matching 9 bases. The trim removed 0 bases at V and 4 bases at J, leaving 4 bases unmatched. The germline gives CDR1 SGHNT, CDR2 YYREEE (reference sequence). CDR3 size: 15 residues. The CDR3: CASSLDRGQAETQYF. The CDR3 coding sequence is TGTGCCAGCAGCTTGGACAGGGGGCAGGCAGAGACCCAGTACTTC.